Sequencing of this TCR beta chain was carried out in a study of cytomegalovirus exposure and HLA in healthy donors. Amplification used 60 Vbeta primers and 13 Jbeta primers. Sequencing was performed with immunoSEQ multiplex PCR; in TCRdb, only in-frame clones are kept and a portion is missing. The repertoire consists of some 89,000 clones, with around 84% occurring once and the leading ten covering 4.1%. The V gene lost 1 base and the J gene lost 3 bases, with 7 bases spanning the gap. The germline CDR1 and CDR2 sequences are SGHKS and YYEKEE (reference sequence). The CDR3 is 14 residues long. This clone was counted only a few times.

The TCR was taken from a woman aged 35 to 49 in good health and CMV-seropositive. This sequence joins TRBV5-5 and TRBJ1-4; D is undetermined. The sequenced sample consisted of PBMCs. CDR3 DNA sequence: TGTGCCAGCAGCTTGTGGGGAGCTAATGAAAAACTGTTTTTT. It codes for CASSLWGANEKLFF.